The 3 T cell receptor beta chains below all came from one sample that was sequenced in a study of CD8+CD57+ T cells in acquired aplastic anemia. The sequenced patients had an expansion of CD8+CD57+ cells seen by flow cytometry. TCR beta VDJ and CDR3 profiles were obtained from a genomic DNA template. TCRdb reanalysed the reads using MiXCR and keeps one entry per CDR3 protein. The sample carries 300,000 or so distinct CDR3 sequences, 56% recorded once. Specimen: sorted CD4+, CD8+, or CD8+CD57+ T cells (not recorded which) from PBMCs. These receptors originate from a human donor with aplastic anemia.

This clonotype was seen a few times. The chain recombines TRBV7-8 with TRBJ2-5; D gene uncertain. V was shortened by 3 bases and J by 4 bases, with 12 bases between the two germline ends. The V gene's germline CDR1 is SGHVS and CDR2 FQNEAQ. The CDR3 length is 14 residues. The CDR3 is CASSLGIVGETQYF. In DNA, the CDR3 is TGTGCCAGCAGCTTGGGCATCGTGGGAGAGACCCAGTACTTC.

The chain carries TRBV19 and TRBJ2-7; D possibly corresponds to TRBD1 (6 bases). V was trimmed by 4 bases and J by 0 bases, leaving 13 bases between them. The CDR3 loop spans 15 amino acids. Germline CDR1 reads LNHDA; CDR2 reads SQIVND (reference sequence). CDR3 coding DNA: TGTGCCAGTAGTAAAACAGGGTCTAGCTCCTACGAGCAGTACTTC. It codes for CASSKTGSSSYEQYF.

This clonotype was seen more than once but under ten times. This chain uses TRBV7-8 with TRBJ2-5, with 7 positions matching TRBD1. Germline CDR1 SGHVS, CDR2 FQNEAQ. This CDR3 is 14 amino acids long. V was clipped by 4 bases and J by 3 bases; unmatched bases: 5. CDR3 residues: CASSSTGEKETQYF. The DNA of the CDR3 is TGTGCCAGCAGCTCAACAGGGGAAAAAGAGACCCAGTACTTC.